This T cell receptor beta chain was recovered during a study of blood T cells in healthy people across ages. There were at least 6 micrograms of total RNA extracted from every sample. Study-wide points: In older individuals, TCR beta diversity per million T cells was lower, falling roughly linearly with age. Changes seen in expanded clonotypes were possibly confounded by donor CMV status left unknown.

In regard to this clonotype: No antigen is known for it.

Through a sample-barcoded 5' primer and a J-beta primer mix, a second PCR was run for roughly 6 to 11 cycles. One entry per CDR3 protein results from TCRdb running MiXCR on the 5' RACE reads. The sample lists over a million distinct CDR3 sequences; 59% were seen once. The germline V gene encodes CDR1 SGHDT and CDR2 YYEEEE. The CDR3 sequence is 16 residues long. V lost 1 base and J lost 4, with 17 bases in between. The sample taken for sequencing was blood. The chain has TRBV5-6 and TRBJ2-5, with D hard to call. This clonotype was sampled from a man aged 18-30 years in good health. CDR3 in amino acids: CASSLLLRALGETQYF. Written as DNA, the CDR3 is TGTGCCAGCAGCTTGTTACTCCGGGCCCTGGGAGAGACCCAGTACTTC.